This TCR beta chain was observed in a study of control samples from healthy donors and cancer patients. There are a few counts of this clone. Data came from immunoSEQ multiplex PCR; TCRdb stores just in-frame clones and leaves some out. This sample yields under 200,000 clones, of which about 94% are seen a single time; about 4% belongs to the top ten. The CDR3 length is 15 residues. CDR1 and CDR2 from the germline V gene are SNHLY and FYNNEI. V was pared by 7 bases and J by 4 bases, with 19 bases between. This chain uses TRBV2 with TRBJ1-1; unclear D gene. Material: blood. The clonotype was recovered from a woman aged 60-75 years in good health. Written as DNA, the CDR3 is TGTGCCAGCACTAAGGGAAGATGGGCGTTCACTGAAGCTTTCTTT. It specifies CASTKGRWAFTEAFF. The variable domain in full, with the rest retrieved from reference TRBV2 and TRBJ1-1, is EPEVTQTPSHQVTQMGQEVILRCVPISNHLYFYWYRQILGQKVEFLVSFYNNEISEKSEIFDDQFSVERPDGSNFTLKIRSTKLEDSAMYFCASTKGRWAFTEAFFGQGTRLTVV.